The sequence of this T cell receptor beta chain was determined in a study of blood T cell repertoires in COVID-19. The wider study: The cDNA or gDNA used as material had been derived from T cells, B-cell-depleted T cells, or PBMCs.

In the source study's methods: Reference gene primers were amplified, and this amplification served to estimate nucleated cell counts. Sequenced by immunoSEQ multiplex PCR; TCRdb stores in-frame clones only, minus some. Clone size and the V and J calls come from that table; the DNA yielded D and trimming. The sample lists 190,000 or so clones, roughly 80% occurring once. CDR1 is SGDLS, CDR2 YYNGEE, per germline. CDR3 length: 16 residues. The V segment lost 0 bases and the J segment 8 bases; nucleotides outside the gene matches: 8. This clone was seen just once. Material for sequencing was PBMCs or T cells enriched from blood (not recorded which). The chain joins TRBV9 to TRBJ1-4, with TRBD1 identical over 9 bases. This receptor was taken from a man aged 40-55 years who had recovered from COVID-19. In nucleotides, the CDR3 is TGTGCCAGCAGCGTAGGGACAGGGGTTCGTAGGGAAAAACTGTTTTTT. This gives the protein CASSVGTGVRREKLFF.